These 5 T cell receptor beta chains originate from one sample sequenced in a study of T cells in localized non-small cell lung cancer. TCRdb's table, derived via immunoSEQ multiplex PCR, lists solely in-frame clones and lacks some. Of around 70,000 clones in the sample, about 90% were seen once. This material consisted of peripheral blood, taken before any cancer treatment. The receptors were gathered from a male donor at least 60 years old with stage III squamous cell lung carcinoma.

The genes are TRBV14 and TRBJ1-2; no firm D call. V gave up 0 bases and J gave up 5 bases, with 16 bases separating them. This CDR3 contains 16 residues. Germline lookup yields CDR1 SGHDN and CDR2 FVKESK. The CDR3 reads CASSQELQPTGYGYTF. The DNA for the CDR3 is TGTGCCAGCAGCCAAGAATTACAACCGACGGGGTATGGCTACACCTTC.

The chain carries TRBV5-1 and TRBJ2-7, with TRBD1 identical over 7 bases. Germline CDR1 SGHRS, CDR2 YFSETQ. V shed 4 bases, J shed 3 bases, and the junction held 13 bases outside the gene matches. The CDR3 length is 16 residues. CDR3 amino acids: CASSPEDRRTYYEQYF. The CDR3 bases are TGCGCCAGCAGCCCTGAGGACAGGAGGACCTACTACGAGCAGTACTTC.

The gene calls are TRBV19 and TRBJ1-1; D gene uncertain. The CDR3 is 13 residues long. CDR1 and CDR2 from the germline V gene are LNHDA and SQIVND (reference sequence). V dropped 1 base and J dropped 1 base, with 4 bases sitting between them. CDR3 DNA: TGTGCCAGTAGTATAGGCCCGAACACTGAAGCTTTCTTT. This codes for CASSIGPNTEAFF.

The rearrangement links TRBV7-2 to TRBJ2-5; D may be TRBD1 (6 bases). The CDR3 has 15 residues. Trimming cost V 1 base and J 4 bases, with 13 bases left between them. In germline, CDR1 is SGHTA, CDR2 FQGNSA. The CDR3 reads CASSLETQGIETQYF. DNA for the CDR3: TGTGCCAGCAGCTTAGAGACTCAGGGGATAGAGACCCAGTACTTC. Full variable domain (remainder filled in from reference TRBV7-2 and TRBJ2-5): GAGVSQSPSNKVTEKGKDVELRCDPISGHTALYWYRQSLGQGLEFLIYFQGNSAPDKSGLPSDRFSAERTGGSVSTLTIQRTQQEDSAVYLCASSLETQGIETQYFGPGTRLLVL.

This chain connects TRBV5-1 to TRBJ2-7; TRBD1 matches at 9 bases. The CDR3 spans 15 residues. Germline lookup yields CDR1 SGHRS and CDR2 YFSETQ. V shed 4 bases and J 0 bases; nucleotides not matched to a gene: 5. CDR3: CASSPRDRASYEQYV. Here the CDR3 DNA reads TGCGCCAGCAGCCCCCGGGACAGGGCCTCCTACGAGCAGTACGTC.